The 13 T cell receptor beta chains below all came from one sample that was sequenced in a study of OX40 agonist ivuxolimab in advanced cancers. The repertoire was sequenced with immunoSEQ multiplex PCR; TCRdb's copy has only in-frame clones and lacks some. The sample contains 9,500 to 13,000 clones, nearly 85% of which appear only once. Sequenced material: CD4+ or CD8+ T cells sorted from blood, taken in a trial of the OX40 agonist ivuxolimab. Receptors originate from an adult with an advanced solid tumor such as melanoma, head and neck, liver or kidney cancer.

This sequence joins TRBV11-3 and TRBJ2-5, with D uncertain. The end of the DNA fits TRBJ2-7 better, so the J call may be wrong. The germline CDR1 and CDR2 sequences are SGHNT and YENEEA. The CDR3 runs 16 residues. The CDR3 DNA follows: TGTGCCAGCAGCTTAAGGAAAGACGTACACTCCTACGAGCAGTACTTC. This encodes CASSLRKDVHSYEQYF.

This clone was picked up a small number of times. The chain carries TRBV29-1 and TRBJ2-3, with 8 bases aligning to TRBD1. The CDR3 has 13 residues. Per the germline V gene, CDR1 is SQVTM and CDR2 is ANQGSEA. The ends lost 6 bases at V and 2 bases at J; junction bases unmatched: 4. CDR3: CSVMTGDTDTQYF. DNA of the CDR3: TGCAGCGTGATGACAGGGGACACAGATACGCAGTATTTT.

The chain recombines TRBV6-1 with TRBJ2-3; D possibly corresponds to TRBD1 (6 bases). V gave up 6 bases and J gave up 3 bases, with 16 bases separating them. The germline CDR1 and CDR2 sequences are MNHNS and SASEGT. This CDR3 contains 15 residues. Here the CDR3 reads CASSEWGLRTDTQYF. CDR3 nucleotides: TGTGCCAGCAGCGAATGGGGGCTAAGGACAGATACGCAGTATTTT.

Concerning this clone itself: This sample includes further DNA sequences coding for the same CDR3. The V call is TRBV27, the J call TRBJ2-2, with D perhaps matching TRBD1 (6 bases). The CDR3 is 13 amino acids. Germline CDR1 MNHEY, CDR2 SMNVEV (reference sequence). Trimming shortened V by 3 bases and J by 6 bases, and 8 bases separated the two germline ends. CDR3 nucleotides: TGTGCCAGCAGTTTGGGGGCGGCCGGGGAGCTGTTTTTT. The encoded protein is CASSLGAAGELFF.

This clone was observed once. J is TRBJ2-1 and V is TRBV28; D gene uncertain. The V end lost 10 bases, the J end lost 3 bases, and 10 bases lay between the germline ends. This CDR3 spans 12 amino acids. Germline assignment: CDR1 MDHEN and CDR2 SYDVKM. The CDR3 loop reads CAILDHYNEQFF. For the CDR3, the DNA is TGTGCCATCTTAGACCACTACAATGAGCAGTTCTTC.

This chain links TRBV11-1 with TRBJ2-1; a weak D match, TRBD2 (5 bases). Germline values: CDR1 SGHAT, CDR2 FQDESV (reference sequence). The CDR3 length is 17 residues. Trimming took 1 base from V and 0 from J, leaving 13 bases between them. The CDR3 is CASSLEAVGSSYNEQFF. In DNA, the CDR3 is TGTGCCAGCAGCTTAGAAGCGGTGGGGAGCTCCTACAATGAGCAGTTCTTC.

The chain uses TRBV6-5 and TRBJ2-7, with 7 bases fitting TRBD2. Germline CDR1 is MNHEY and CDR2 is SVGAGI. V lost 6 bases to trimming and J lost 0 bases; unmatched junction nucleotides: 8. CDR3 length equals 15 residues. This CDR3 is CASRVFSGNSYEQYF. The CDR3 DNA reads as TGTGCCAGCAGGGTGTTCAGCGGGAACTCCTACGAGCAGTACTTC.

This chain connects TRBV4-3 to TRBJ2-5, with D tentatively TRBD1 (6 bases). Germline V gives CDR1 LGHNA, CDR2 YSLEER. The V end lost 3 bases, the J end lost 2 bases, and 13 bases lay between the germline ends. CDR3 length: 15 amino acids. CDR3 DNA sequence: TGCGCCAGCAGCCATGAACGAGGGACACAAGAGACCCAGTACTTC. Its translation is CASSHERGTQETQYF.

The V and J genes are TRBV19 and TRBJ2-1, with D possibly being TRBD2 (5 bases). Germline CDR1 LNHDA, CDR2 SQIVND (reference sequence). V was cut by 4 bases and J by 9 bases, with 10 bases left in between. The CDR3 consists of 12 residues. CDR3 amino acids: CASSSTRVEQFF. Written as DNA, the CDR3 is TGTGCCAGTAGTAGTACTAGAGTTGAGCAGTTCTTC. Based on the CDR3 plus reference TRBV19 and TRBJ2-1, the full variable domain is DGGITQSPKYLFRKEGQNVTLSCEQNLNHDAMYWYRQDPGQGLRLIYYSQIVNDFQKGDIAEGYSVSREKKESFPLTVTSAQKNPTAFYLCASSSTRVEQFFGPGTRLTVL.

The CDR3 is CASSRSGNNGEQYF. The CDR3 DNA sequence: TGTGCCAGCAGCCGTAGCGGGAATAACGGAGAGCAGTACTTC. V is TRBV11-1 and J is TRBJ2-5; 8 nucleotides line up with TRBD2. The J segment lost 11 bases and the V segment lost 5 bases, leaving 13 bases of the junction unmatched. The germline V gene encodes CDR1 SGHAT and CDR2 FQDESV (reference sequence). CDR3 length: 14 residues.

This chain connects TRBV29-1 to TRBJ2-7; TRBD1 is a possible D gene (6 bases). Germline V gene data show CDR1 as SQVTM and CDR2 as ANQGSEA. The CDR3 sequence is 11 residues long. The V and J ends lost 7 bases and 3 bases respectively, with 10 bases between them. The chain's CDR3 is CSAQDSYEQYF. The DNA of the CDR3 is TGCAGCGCTCAGGACAGCTACGAGCAGTACTTC.

This clone was detected once. The chain recombines TRBV19 with TRBJ2-7; D may be TRBD1 (7 bases). Germline V gives CDR1 LNHDA, CDR2 SQIVND (reference sequence). This CDR3 is 15 amino acids long. Trimming took off 3 bases at V and 3 bases at J, with 15 bases between the two ends. In nucleotides, the CDR3 is TGTGCCAGTAGTATGGCGACAGGGACTTACTACGAGCAGTACTTC. This translates into CASSMATGTYYEQYF.

CDR3 in amino acids: CASSPSGATNEKLFF. The DNA of the CDR3 is TGTGCCAGCTCACCATCCGGGGCAACTAATGAAAAACTGTTTTTT. This chain links TRBV18 with TRBJ1-4; D uncertain. The CDR3 has 15 residues. Trimming shortened V by 2 bases and J by 0 bases, and 7 bases separated the two germline ends. Germline V CDR1 and CDR2: KGHSH, LQKENI.